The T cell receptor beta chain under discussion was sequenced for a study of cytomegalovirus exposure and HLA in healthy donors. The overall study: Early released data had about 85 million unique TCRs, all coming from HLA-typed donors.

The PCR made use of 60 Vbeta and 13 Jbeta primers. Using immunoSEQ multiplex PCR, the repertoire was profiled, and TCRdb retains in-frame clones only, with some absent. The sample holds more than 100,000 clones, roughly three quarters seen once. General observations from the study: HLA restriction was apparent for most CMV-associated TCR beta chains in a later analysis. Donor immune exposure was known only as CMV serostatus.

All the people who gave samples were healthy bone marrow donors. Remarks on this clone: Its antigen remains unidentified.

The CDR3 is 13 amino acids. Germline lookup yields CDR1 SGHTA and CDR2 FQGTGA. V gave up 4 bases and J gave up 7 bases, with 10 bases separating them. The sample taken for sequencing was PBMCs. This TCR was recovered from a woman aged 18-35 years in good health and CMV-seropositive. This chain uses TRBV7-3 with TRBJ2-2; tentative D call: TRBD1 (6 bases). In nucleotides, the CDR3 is TGTGCCAGCAGCTCCAACAGGGTCGGGGAGCTGTTTTTT. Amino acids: CASSSNRVGELFF.